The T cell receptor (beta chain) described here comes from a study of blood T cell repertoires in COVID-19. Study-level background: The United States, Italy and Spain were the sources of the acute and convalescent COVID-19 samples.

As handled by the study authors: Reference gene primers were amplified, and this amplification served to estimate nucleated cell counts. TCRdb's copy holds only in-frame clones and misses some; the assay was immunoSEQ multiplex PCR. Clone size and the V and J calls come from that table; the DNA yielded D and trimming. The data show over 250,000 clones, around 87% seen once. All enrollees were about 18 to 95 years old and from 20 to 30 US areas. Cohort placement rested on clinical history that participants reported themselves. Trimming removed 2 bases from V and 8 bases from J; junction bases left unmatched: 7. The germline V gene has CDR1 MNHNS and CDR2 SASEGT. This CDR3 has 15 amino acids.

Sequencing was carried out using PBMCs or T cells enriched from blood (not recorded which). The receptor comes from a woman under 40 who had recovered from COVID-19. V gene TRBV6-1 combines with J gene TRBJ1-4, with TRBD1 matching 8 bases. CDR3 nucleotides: TGTGCCAGCAGTGAATTGGACAGGGTGGCGGAAAAACTGTTTTTT. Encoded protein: CASSELDRVAEKLFF.